One and the same sample provided the 31 T cell receptor beta chains below, sequenced in a study of blood T cells in healthy people across ages. A sample-barcoded 5' primer and a J-beta primer mix were used in a second PCR of about 7 to 12 cycles. TCRdb itself ran the 5' RACE reads through MiXCR, one entry per CDR3 protein. The sample has 870,000 or so distinct CDR3 sequences, 25% to 30% seen once. The sample was blood. These TCRs come from a woman older than 75 in good health.

This clonotype was seen once. The CDR3 here is CASSIPLYNEQFF. In nucleotides, the CDR3 is TGTGCCAGCAGCATCCCGTTGTACAATGAGCAGTTCTTC. The V call is TRBV7-2, the J call TRBJ2-1; no firm D call. Trimming stripped 5 bases from V and 4 bases from J, with 9 bases between. The germline CDR1 and CDR2 sequences are SGHTA and FQGNSA. The CDR3 extends over 13 amino acids.

This clonotype was counted at least ten times. The V gene is TRBV11-2, the J gene TRBJ2-1; D is uncertain. Deletions cut 3 bases from V and 0 bases from J, with 9 bases between. The CDR3 runs to 15 residues. Germline V gives CDR1 SGHAT, CDR2 FQNNGV. CDR3 protein: CASSLPPSSYNEQFF. The CDR3 DNA follows: TGTGCCAGCAGCTTGCCACCTAGCTCCTACAATGAGCAGTTCTTC.

Concerning this clonotype: This may be a read error: a much more frequent sequence differs by one nucleotide. The chain links TRBV7-2 to TRBJ2-3; D possibly corresponds to TRBD2 (6 bases). Germline loops: CDR1 SGHTA, CDR2 FQGNSA. V was shortened by 1 base and J by 5 bases, with 16 bases between the two germline ends. CDR3 length: 16 amino acids. DNA of the CDR3: TGTGCCAGCAGCTTAGTTTCGCTAGTGGGGGGAGATACGCAGTATTTT. Protein product: CASSLVSLVGGDTQYF.

This clonotype was counted a few times. The rearrangement joins TRBV28 to TRBJ1-5; TRBD1 might be the D (6 bases). The CDR3 contains 13 residues. Germline CDR1 is MDHEN and CDR2 is SYDVKM. The germline V and J ends were trimmed by 5 bases and 4 bases, with 9 bases remaining between them. The DNA of the CDR3 is TGTGCCAGCAGTGGGGGGCGGAATCAGCCCCAGCATTTT. Its protein product is CASSGGRNQPQHF.

This clonotype came up many times. The chain uses TRBV7-2 and TRBJ2-3; D not resolved. The length of the CDR3 is 15 residues. The V end was cut by 3 bases, the J end by 3 bases, with 13 bases between. CDR1 and CDR2 (germline): SGHTA, FQGNSA. The CDR3 sequence: CASSFWVSKTDTQYF. As DNA, the CDR3 is TGTGCCAGCAGCTTTTGGGTTTCAAAGACAGATACGCAGTATTTT.

This clonotype was found many times. The chain employs TRBV5-5 and TRBJ2-3, with TRBD2 matching over 11 bases. This CDR3 region has 15 residues. CDR1 is SGHKS, CDR2 YYEKEE, per germline (reference sequence). The J segment lost 4 bases and the V segment lost 5 bases, leaving 6 bases of the junction unmatched. CDR3 DNA: TGTGCCAGCAGGCAACTAGCGGGGGTATCAGATACGCAGTATTTT. Amino acids: CASRQLAGVSDTQYF.

This clonotype was seen at least ten times. J is TRBJ2-3 and V is TRBV5-1; D may correspond to TRBD1 or TRBD2 (5 bases each). Germline V gene data show CDR1 as SGHRS and CDR2 as YFSETQ. The CDR3 sequence is 15 residues long. Trimming removed 3 bases from V and 5 bases from J, with 16 bases in between. Here the CDR3 reads CASSSGRAEGDTQYF. In DNA, the CDR3 is TGCGCCAGCAGCTCGGGACGAGCAGAGGGAGATACGCAGTATTTT.

The chain recombines TRBV11-3 with TRBJ1-1, with D possibly being TRBD1 (5 bases). V lost 4 bases and J 6 bases, leaving 15 bases between the germline ends. From germline, CDR1 is SGHNT and CDR2 YENEEA. The CDR3 spans 14 residues. The DNA for the CDR3 is TGTGCCAGCAGCTCCGCCTCGGGGCGGGCTGAAGCTTTCTTT. Translation gives CASSSASGRAEAFF.

This clonotype was counted a few times. CDR3 amino acids: CAWTTLGNYGYTF. CDR3 coding DNA: TGTGCCTGGACTACACTGGGCAACTATGGCTACACCTTC. The chain is built from TRBV30 and TRBJ1-2, with D hard to call. Trimming took 4 bases from V and 2 from J, leaving 11 bases between them. Germline CDR1 is GTSNPN and CDR2 is SVGIG (reference sequence). The length of the CDR3 is 13 residues.

The table lists this clonotype with a few counts. A single base separates this from a much larger clone, so it may be a read error. The chain uses TRBV7-2 and TRBJ2-3; 7 nucleotides line up with TRBD1. There are 15 residues in the CDR3. In germline, CDR1 is SGHTA, CDR2 FQGNSA. The CDR3 region has the DNA TGTGCCAGCAGCCAGGGACAGAGGCTGGCAGATATGCAGTATTTT. This sequence encodes CASSQGQRLADMQYF.

This clonotype has at least ten counts. The chain couples TRBV20-1 to TRBJ2-1; TRBD2 agrees at 16 bases. CDR1 and CDR2 from the germline V gene are DFQATT and SNEGSKA (reference sequence). The CDR3 runs to 18 residues. J gave up 0 bases and V 1 base, and 3 bases lay outside the gene matches. The CDR3 DNA sequence: TGCAGTGCTAGAGGCGGGACTAGCGGGGGGGGCTCCTACAATGAGCAGTTCTTC. It specifies CSARGGTSGGGSYNEQFF.

This clonotype was seen ten or more times. The chain combines TRBV6-1 with TRBJ2-5; 7 bases match TRBD1. Per the germline V gene, CDR1 is MNHNS and CDR2 is SASEGT. V lost 6 bases and J lost 5; bases outside the gene matches: 6. The CDR3 is made up of 13 amino acids. CDR3 coding DNA: TGTGCCAGCAGAAGACAGGGTCGGGAGACCCAGTACTTC. It is translated as CASRRQGRETQYF.

This clonotype came up many times. V gene TRBV7-9 combines with J gene TRBJ2-1, with D possibly TRBD1 on 7 matching bases. The CDR3 has 15 residues. Per germline, CDR1 SEHNR and CDR2 FQNEAQ (reference sequence). Between the trimmed V and J ends, which lost 11 bases and 4 bases, there was a span of 21 bases. The CDR3 DNA reads as TGTGCCGGTCATCAGGGGGACTCTAGTTACAATGAGCAGTTCTTC. Protein sequence: CAGHQGDSSYNEQFF.

This clonotype has only a few counts. With a much larger clone just one base away, this may be a read error. This chain joins TRBV6-1 and TRBJ2-5; 7 bases are a match to TRBD2. CDR1 and CDR2 (germline): MNHNS, SASEGT. This CDR3 contains 13 residues. CDR3 sequence (DNA): TGTGCCAGCGCGCTAGCGGACCAAGAGACCCGGTACTTC. Translating it yields CASALADQETRYF.

This chain connects TRBV20-1 to TRBJ2-7; D unclear. Per germline, CDR1 DFQATT and CDR2 SNEGSKA (reference sequence). Trimming removed 3 bases from V and 1 base from J, with 10 bases in between. This CDR3 has 13 amino acids. In DNA form, the CDR3 reads TGCAGTGCTAGCCTGGCTGCTTCCTACGAGCAGTACTTC. Translated: CSASLAASYEQYF.

Ten or more counts support this clonotype. The chain has TRBV6-5 and TRBJ2-1, with a tentative D call TRBD2 (6 bases). Germline loops: CDR1 MNHEY, CDR2 SVGAGI. Trimming took 0 bases from V and 0 from J, leaving 9 bases between them. The CDR3 consists of 16 residues. The CDR3 is CASSYSSTSSYNEQFF. The CDR3 DNA is TGTGCCAGCAGTTACTCCTCGACTAGCTCCTACAATGAGCAGTTCTTC.

This clonotype showed up many times. This chain joins TRBV29-1 and TRBJ2-5, with D uncertain. This CDR3 is built from 12 residues. Deletions cut 4 bases from V and 5 bases from J, with 11 bases between. Germline V gene sequence: CDR1 SQVTM, CDR2 ANQGSEA. CDR3 sequence (DNA): TGCAGCGTTGCTGGGGTCGGGGAGACCCAGTACTTC. Translating gives CSVAGVGETQYF.

The chain links TRBV29-1 to TRBJ2-1; tentatively, D is TRBD1 (5 bases). V shed 4 bases and J shed 2 bases, with 15 bases lying between them. The germline V gene has CDR1 SQVTM and CDR2 ANQGSEA. The CDR3 has 15 residues. The CDR3 DNA sequence: TGCAGCGTTGGGGTGTGGGGCCTGACCTACAATGAGCAGTTCTTC. Its translation is CSVGVWGLTYNEQFF.

CDR3 sequence (DNA): TGTGCCAGCAGCTTACAGGGGATTGGCACAGATACGCAGTATTTT. This sequence encodes CASSLQGIGTDTQYF. This chain connects TRBV7-3 to TRBJ2-3; a weak D match, TRBD1 (6 bases). This CDR3 is built from 15 residues. Deletions cut 2 bases from V and 1 base from J, with 10 bases between. Germline CDR1 SGHTA, CDR2 FQGTGA.

This clonotype was seen only once. A much larger clone lies a single base off, so this may be a read error. This sequence joins TRBV3-1 and TRBJ2-6, with D perhaps assigned TRBD1 or TRBD2 (5 bases each). Germline CDR1 LGHDT, CDR2 YNNKEL (reference sequence). CDR3 length equals 12 residues. The CDR3 coding sequence is TGTGCTACTTCCCCCGGGGCCAACGTCCCGACTTTC. Protein sequence: CATSPGANVPTF.

This clonotype has more than one count but fewer than ten. The chain uses TRBV6-6 and TRBJ2-2; D is perhaps TRBD1 (7 bases). The CDR3 has 12 amino acids. The germline gives CDR1 MNHNY, CDR2 SVGAGI (reference sequence). V was cut by 10 bases and J by 3 bases, with 9 bases left in between. The CDR3 sequence: CATRGDTGELFF. DNA for the CDR3: TGTGCCACCAGGGGGGACACCGGGGAGCTGTTTTTT.

Many counts were recorded for this clonotype. The CDR3 protein is CATSDPRRGTTDTQYF. Here the CDR3 DNA reads TGTGCCACCAGTGATCCCCGACGGGGGACCACAGATACGCAGTATTTT. This chain joins TRBV24-1 and TRBJ2-3, with D maybe TRBD2 (6 bases). V dropped 3 bases and J dropped 2 bases, with 14 bases sitting between them. Per germline, CDR1 KGHDR and CDR2 SFDVKD. The CDR3 contains 16 residues.

In its sample, this clonotype was seen many times. The J gene is TRBJ2-3, the V gene TRBV12-3 or TRBV12-4, with 7 nucleotides matching TRBD1. V trimming: 10 bases; J trimming: 2 bases; junction bases outside the gene matches: 6. The CDR3 covers 13 residues. CDR3 in DNA: TGTGCCACACGGGACAGCTACACAGATACGCAGTATTTT. Amino acid sequence: CATRDSYTDTQYF.

This clonotype was seen ten or more times. The chain uses TRBV28 and TRBJ2-7, with 11 bases identical to TRBD2. Germline loops: CDR1 MDHEN, CDR2 SYDVKM. The CDR3 is 15 amino acids. After removal of 1 base from V and 6 bases from J, the junction contained 5 bases not matched to a gene. This CDR3 is CASSLSLLAGAEQYF. The CDR3 bases are TGTGCCAGCAGTTTATCCTTACTAGCGGGGGCCGAGCAGTACTTC.

A few counts support this clonotype. The CDR3 is CASSWDGDGAEAFF. DNA of the CDR3: TGTGCCAGCAGCTGGGACGGGGATGGCGCTGAAGCTTTCTTT. The chain links TRBV7-9 to TRBJ1-1; D is perhaps TRBD1 (5 bases). The V end was cut by 4 bases, the J end by 6 bases, with 15 bases between. CDR3 size: 14 residues. Per germline, CDR1 SEHNR and CDR2 FQNEAQ (reference sequence).

This clonotype was observed at least ten times. The chain employs TRBV6-2 or TRBV6-3 and TRBJ2-7; 7 positions agree with TRBD1. Looked up from germline, CDR1 is MNHEY and CDR2 is SVGEGT. V was pared by 2 bases and J by 2 bases, with 3 bases of the junction left unmatched. The CDR3 is made up of 14 amino acids. The CDR3 bases are TGTGCCAGCAGTTACCGGGACAGCGCCTACGAGCAGTACTTC. It is translated as CASSYRDSAYEQYF.

In this sample, this clonotype turned up a few times. V gene TRBV15 combines with J gene TRBJ1-4; tentative D call: TRBD1 (6 bases). The CDR3 extends over 15 amino acids. Germline V CDR1 and CDR2: LNHNV, YYDKDF (reference sequence). V lost 1 base, J lost 8 bases, and 14 bases lay in between. CDR3 sequence: CATSRGRGSPEKLFF. CDR3 coding DNA: TGTGCCACCAGCAGAGGTAGGGGGAGCCCGGAAAAACTGTTTTTT.

This clonotype occurred many times. The rearrangement links TRBV9 to TRBJ2-5, with TRBD2 matching 9 bases. The CDR3 loop spans 15 amino acids. The V and J ends lost 0 bases and 6 bases, in that order; junction bases with no gene match: 6. Germline V gene lookup returns CDR1 SGDLS and CDR2 YYNGEE. The CDR3, as DNA: TGTGCCAGCAGCGTAGATGGCGGGGGGGCGAAGACCCAGTACTTC. Translated: CASSVDGGGAKTQYF.

Concerning this clonotype itself: A much larger clone sits a single nucleotide away, making a read error possible. V and J are TRBV10-3 and TRBJ2-3; D is perhaps TRBD1 or TRBD2 (5 bases each). V lost 6 bases and J 3 bases, leaving 10 bases between the germline ends. Germline-derived CDR1 and CDR2 are ENHRY and SYGVKD. This CDR3 has 13 amino acids. CDR3 in amino acids: CAISEGTTDTQYF. In DNA, the CDR3 is TGTGCCATCAGCGAGGGGACGACAGATACGCAGTATTTT.

Turning to this clonotype: A much larger clone differs from this one at a single base, so this may be a read error. This chain joins TRBV15 and TRBJ2-1, with 9 positions matching TRBD2. This CDR3 comprises 14 residues. CDR1 and CDR2 (germline): LNHNV, YYDKDF (reference sequence). The V and J ends lost 5 bases and 8 bases, in that order; junction bases with no gene match: 7. The CDR3 loop reads CATSSDAGGHEQFF. The CDR3 coding sequence is TGTGCCACCAGCTCCGACGCGGGGGGGCATGAGCAGTTCTTC.

This clonotype showed up just a few times. This chain joins TRBV2 and TRBJ2-3; 7 bases are a match to TRBD2. The CDR3 runs to 14 residues. Germline V lookup: CDR1 SNHLY, CDR2 FYNNEI. With 6 bases clipped from V and 5 bases from J, the junction kept 8 bases outside the gene matches. DNA of the CDR3: TGTGCCAGCAGGGACCCCAGCGGGGAAGATACGCAGTATTTT. It is translated as CASRDPSGEDTQYF.